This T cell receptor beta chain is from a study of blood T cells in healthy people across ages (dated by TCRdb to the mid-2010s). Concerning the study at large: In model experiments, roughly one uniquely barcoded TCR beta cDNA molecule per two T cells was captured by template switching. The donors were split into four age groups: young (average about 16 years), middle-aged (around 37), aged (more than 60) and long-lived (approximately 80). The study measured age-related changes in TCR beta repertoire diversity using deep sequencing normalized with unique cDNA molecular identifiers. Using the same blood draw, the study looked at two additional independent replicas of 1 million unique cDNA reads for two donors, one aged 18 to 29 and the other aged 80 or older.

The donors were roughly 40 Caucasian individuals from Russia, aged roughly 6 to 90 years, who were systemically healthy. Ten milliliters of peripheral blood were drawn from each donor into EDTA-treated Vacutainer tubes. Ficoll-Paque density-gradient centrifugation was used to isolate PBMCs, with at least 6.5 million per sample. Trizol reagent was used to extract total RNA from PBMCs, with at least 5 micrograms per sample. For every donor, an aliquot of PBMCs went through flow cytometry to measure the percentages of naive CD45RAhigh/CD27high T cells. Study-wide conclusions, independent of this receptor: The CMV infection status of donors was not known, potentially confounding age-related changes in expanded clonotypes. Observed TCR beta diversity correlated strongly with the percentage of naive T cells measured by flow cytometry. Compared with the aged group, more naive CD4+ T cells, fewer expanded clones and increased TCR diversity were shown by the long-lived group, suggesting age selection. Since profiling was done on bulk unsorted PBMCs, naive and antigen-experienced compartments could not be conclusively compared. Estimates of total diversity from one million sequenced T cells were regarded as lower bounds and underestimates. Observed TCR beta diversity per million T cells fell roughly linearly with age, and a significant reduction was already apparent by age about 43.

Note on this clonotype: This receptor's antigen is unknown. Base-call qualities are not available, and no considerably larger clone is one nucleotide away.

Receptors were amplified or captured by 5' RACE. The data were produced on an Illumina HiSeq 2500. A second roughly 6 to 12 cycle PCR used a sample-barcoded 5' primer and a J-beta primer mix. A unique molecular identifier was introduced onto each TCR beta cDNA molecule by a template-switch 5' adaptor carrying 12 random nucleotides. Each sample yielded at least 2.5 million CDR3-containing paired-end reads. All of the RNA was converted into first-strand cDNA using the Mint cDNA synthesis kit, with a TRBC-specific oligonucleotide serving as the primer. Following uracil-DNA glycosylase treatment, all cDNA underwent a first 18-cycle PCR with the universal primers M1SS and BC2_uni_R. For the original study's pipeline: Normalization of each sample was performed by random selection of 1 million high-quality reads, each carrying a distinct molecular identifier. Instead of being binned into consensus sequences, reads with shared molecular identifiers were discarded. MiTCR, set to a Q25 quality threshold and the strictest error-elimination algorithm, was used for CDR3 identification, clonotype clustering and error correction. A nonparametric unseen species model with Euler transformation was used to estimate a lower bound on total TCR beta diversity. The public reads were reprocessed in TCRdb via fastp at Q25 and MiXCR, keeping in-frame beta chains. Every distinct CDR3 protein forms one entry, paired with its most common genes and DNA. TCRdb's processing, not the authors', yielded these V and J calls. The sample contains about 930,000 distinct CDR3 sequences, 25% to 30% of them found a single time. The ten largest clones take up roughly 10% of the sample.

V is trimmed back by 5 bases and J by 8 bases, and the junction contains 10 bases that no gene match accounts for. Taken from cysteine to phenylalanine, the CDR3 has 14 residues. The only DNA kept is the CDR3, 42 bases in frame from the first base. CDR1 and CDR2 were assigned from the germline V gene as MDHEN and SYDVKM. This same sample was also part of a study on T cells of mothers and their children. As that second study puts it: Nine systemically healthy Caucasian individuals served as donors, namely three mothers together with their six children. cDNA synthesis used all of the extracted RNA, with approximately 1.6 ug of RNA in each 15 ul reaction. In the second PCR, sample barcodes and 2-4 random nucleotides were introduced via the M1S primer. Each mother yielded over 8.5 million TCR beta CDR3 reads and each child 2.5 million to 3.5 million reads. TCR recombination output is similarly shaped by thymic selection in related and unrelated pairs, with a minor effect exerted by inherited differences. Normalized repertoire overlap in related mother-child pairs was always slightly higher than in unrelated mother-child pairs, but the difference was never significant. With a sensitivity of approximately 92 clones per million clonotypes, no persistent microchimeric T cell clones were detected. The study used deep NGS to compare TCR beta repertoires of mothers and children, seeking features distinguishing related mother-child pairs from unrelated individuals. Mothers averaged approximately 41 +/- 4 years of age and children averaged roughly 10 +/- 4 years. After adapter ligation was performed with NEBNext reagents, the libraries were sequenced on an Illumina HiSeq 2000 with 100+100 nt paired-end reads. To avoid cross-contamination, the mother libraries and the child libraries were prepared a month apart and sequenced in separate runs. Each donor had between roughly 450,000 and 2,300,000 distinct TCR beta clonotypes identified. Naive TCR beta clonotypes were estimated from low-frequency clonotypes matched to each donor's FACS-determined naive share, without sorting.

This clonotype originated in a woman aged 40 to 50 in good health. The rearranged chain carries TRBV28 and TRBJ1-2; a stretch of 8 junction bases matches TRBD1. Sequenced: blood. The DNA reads TGTGCCAGCAGTACACAGGGGGACGCTTTAGGCTACACCTTC. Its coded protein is CASSTQGDALGYTF.